The present T cell receptor (beta chain) was sequenced within a study of CD8 T cells in Susac syndrome. Between the trimmed V and J ends, which lost 3 bases and 8 bases, there was a span of 16 bases. The CDR3 runs 14 residues. Per germline, CDR1 SEHNR and CDR2 FQNEAQ (reference sequence). Reverse transcription of roughly 0.45 to 1 ug RNA was performed with random hexamers. TCRdb fed the immunoSEQ multiplex PCR reads into MiXCR, producing one record per CDR3 protein. The sample shows 200,000 or so distinct CDR3 sequences, roughly 96% of them seen only once. Material: CD4+ T cells from PBMCs. This receptor was obtained from a human donor with multiple sclerosis. This rearrangement joins TRBV7-9 to TRBJ1-2; possible D gene TRBD1, 5 bases. In DNA form, the CDR3 reads TGTGCCAGCAGCTTTGGGGGATATACGCAGGGCTACACCTTC. Encoded protein: CASSFGGYTQGYTF.